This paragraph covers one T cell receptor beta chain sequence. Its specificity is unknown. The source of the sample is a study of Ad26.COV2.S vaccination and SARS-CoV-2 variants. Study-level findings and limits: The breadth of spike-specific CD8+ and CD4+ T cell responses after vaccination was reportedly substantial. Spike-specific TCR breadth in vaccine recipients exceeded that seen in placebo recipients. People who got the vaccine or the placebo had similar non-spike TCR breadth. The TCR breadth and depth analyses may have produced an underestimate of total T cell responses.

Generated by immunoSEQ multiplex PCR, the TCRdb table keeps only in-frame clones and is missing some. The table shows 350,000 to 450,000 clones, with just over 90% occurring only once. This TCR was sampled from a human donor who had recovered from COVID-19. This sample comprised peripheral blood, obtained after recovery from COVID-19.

The CDR3 DNA is TGTGCCAGCAGCTTGGTCAACCAAGAGACCCAGTACTTC. Protein product: CASSLVNQETQYF. This rearrangement joins TRBV5-8 to TRBJ2-5; D is ambiguous. The CDR3 is 13 amino acids. Germline V CDR1 and CDR2: SGHTS, YDEGEE. The V gene lost 0 bases and the J gene lost 0 bases, with 3 bases spanning the gap.